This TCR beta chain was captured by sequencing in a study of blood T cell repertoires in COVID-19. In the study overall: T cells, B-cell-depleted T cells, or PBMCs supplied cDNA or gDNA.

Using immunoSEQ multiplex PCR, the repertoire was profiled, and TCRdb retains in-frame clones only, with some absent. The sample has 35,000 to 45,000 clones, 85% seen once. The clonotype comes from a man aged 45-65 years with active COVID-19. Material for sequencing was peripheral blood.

CDR3 DNA: TGTGCCAGCAGCTTAGATCGTCTAGAGGCCCTCCACTTT. Protein product: CASSLDRLEALHF. V is TRBV11-2 and J is TRBJ1-6; D is uncertain. Trimming shortened V by 0 bases and J by 14 bases, and 11 bases separated the two germline ends. There are 13 residues in the CDR3. CDR1 and CDR2 from the germline V gene are SGHAT and FQNNGV.